This passage covers 12 T cell receptor beta chains from one sample sequenced in a study of identifying expanded T cells in peripheral blood (dated by TCRdb to about 2019). Library prep was done by the immunoSEQ multiplex PCR assay. TCRdb stores this immuneACCESS table with in-frame sequences only. Part of the clones is absent; in the studies checked, under half of the shortfall reflects unresolved V genes, and no reason is known for the rest. The sample data list some 72,000 clones, and under 90% of these were observed just once. Together, the top ten hold more than 3% of the sample. Sequenced sample: blood. Every receptor here comes from a person aged 18 to 75 in good health.

The chain carries TRBV15 and TRBJ2-3, with 14 bases fitting TRBD2. The CDR3 contains 14 residues. V gave up 11 bases and J gave up 4 bases; unmatched junction bases: 5. Germline V gene data show CDR1 as LNHNV and CDR2 as YYDKDF (reference sequence). CDR3 loop: CAAGLAGGPDTQYF. The CDR3 nucleotides are TGTGCCGCCGGACTAGCGGGAGGCCCAGATACGCAGTATTTT.

The V and J genes are TRBV14 and TRBJ2-5, with TRBD2 matching 14 bases. J lost 4 bases, V lost 5 bases, and 3 bases had no gene match. Germline V gene sequence: CDR1 SGHDN, CDR2 FVKESK. This CDR3 is 15 amino acids long. In DNA, the CDR3 is TGTGCCAGCAGCAACGGACTAGCGGGAGGAGAGACCCAGTACTTC. Translation gives CASSNGLAGGETQYF.

This chain connects TRBV7-2 to TRBJ2-3, with 8 bases that match TRBD2. V trimming: 2 bases; J trimming: 2 bases; junction bases outside the gene matches: 6. CDR3 length equals 16 residues. The V gene's germline CDR1 is SGHTA and CDR2 FQGNSA. The CDR3 reads CASSLSGGGNTDTQYF. The CDR3 DNA sequence: TGTGCCAGCAGCTTAAGCGGGGGCGGTAACACAGATACGCAGTATTTT.

The chain has TRBV19 and TRBJ1-3; D possibly corresponds to TRBD1 (5 bases). Germline V CDR1 and CDR2: LNHDA, SQIVND (reference sequence). CDR3 size: 17 residues. Trimming stripped 7 bases from V and 0 bases from J, with 19 bases between. CDR3 amino acids: CASTTGRRLLSGNTIYF. CDR3 coding DNA: TGTGCCAGTACCACGGGGCGTCGGCTTCTCTCTGGAAACACCATATATTTT. The variable domain in full, with the rest retrieved from reference TRBV19 and TRBJ1-3, is DGGITQSPKYLFRKEGQNVTLSCEQNLNHDAMYWYRQDPGQGLRLIYYSQIVNDFQKGDIAEGYSVSREKKESFPLTVTSAQKNPTAFYLCASTTGRRLLSGNTIYFGEGSWLTVV.

The chain has TRBV5-1 and TRBJ2-7; 13 bases map to TRBD2. The CDR3 length is 14 residues. V gave up 8 bases and J gave up 2 bases; unmatched junction bases: 4. Germline lookup yields CDR1 SGHRS and CDR2 YFSETQ. The CDR3 is CASAGTSGTYEQYF. CDR3 nucleotide sequence: TGCGCCAGTGCAGGGACTAGCGGGACCTACGAGCAGTACTTC.

This clone has only one observation. V is TRBV30 and J is TRBJ2-5, with D perhaps matching TRBD2 (6 bases). CDR1 is GTSNPN and CDR2 is SVGIG in the germline V gene (reference sequence). The CDR3 extends over 12 amino acids. CDR3 region: CACAGSRETQYF. For the CDR3, the DNA is TGTGCTTGTGCGGGGAGCCGAGAGACCCAGTACTTC.

This clone was counted a single time. The chain couples TRBV27 to TRBJ1-5; D is unclear. The V end was cut by 5 bases, the J end by 7 bases, with 9 bases between. This CDR3 has 12 amino acids. Germline assignment: CDR1 MNHEY and CDR2 SMNVEV (reference sequence). The chain's CDR3 is CASSPPRQPQHF. The CDR3 DNA is TGTGCCAGCAGTCCGCCCCGACAGCCCCAGCATTTT.

V gene TRBV10-3 combines with J gene TRBJ2-7; the D gene is possibly TRBD1 (6 bases). This CDR3 comprises 13 residues. Germline CDR1 reads ENHRY; CDR2 reads SYGVKD. Trimming shortened V by 3 bases and J by 3 bases, and 9 bases separated the two germline ends. CDR3 amino acids: CAISERGYYEQYF. CDR3 coding DNA: TGTGCCATCAGTGAAAGGGGGTACTACGAGCAGTACTTC.

V and J are TRBV5-1 and TRBJ2-3, with D possibly matching TRBD2 (5 bases). This CDR3 spans 15 amino acids. The germline CDR1 and CDR2 sequences are SGHRS and YFSETQ. V lost 2 bases and J 6 bases, leaving 16 bases between the germline ends. This chain's CDR3 is CASSFSGSLGDTQYF. CDR3 nucleotide sequence: TGCGCCAGCAGCTTTTCGGGATCGCTAGGGGATACGCAGTATTTT.

The chain links TRBV7-8 to TRBJ1-1, with no clear D. CDR1 and CDR2 from the germline V gene are SGHVS and FQNEAQ. The CDR3 contains 10 residues. V was pared by 5 bases and J by 9 bases, with 7 bases between. The CDR3 region is CASSGNKAFF. For the CDR3, the DNA is TGTGCCAGCAGCGGAAATAAAGCTTTCTTT.

This rearrangement joins TRBV18 to TRBJ1-5; TRBD1 might be the D (6 bases). Germline V gives CDR1 KGHSH, CDR2 LQKENI. V dropped 5 bases and J dropped 7 bases, with 18 bases sitting between them. The CDR3 is 15 amino acids. The CDR3 here is CASSSESRGPQPQHF. The DNA for the CDR3 is TGTGCCAGCTCATCAGAAAGCAGGGGTCCCCAGCCCCAGCATTTT.

A single count supports this clone. The chain carries TRBV9 and TRBJ1-2, with TRBD1 matching over 7 bases. J lost 4 bases, V lost 0 bases, and 0 bases had no gene match. Germline V gene data show CDR1 as SGDLS and CDR2 as YYNGEE. This CDR3 spans 13 amino acids. The chain's CDR3 is CASSVAGGYGYTF. The DNA of the CDR3 is TGTGCCAGCAGCGTAGCAGGGGGCTATGGCTACACCTTC.